The text below deals with one T cell receptor (beta chain). No antigen is known for it. Per-sample PBMC isolation yielded at least 7 million cells. The source of the sample is a study of blood T cells in healthy people across ages. Study outcomes and limitations: A conclusive naive versus antigen-experienced comparison was prevented by the unsorted PBMCs.

It was with a sample-barcoded 5' primer and a J-beta primer mix that a second PCR of roughly 7 to 12 cycles was run. MiXCR, run by TCRdb on the 5' RACE reads, gives a single entry per CDR3 protein. In the table there are 450,000 to 600,000 distinct CDR3 sequences, over 25% of which are singletons. The CDR3 runs 14 residues. The V gene lost 3 bases and the J gene lost 4 bases, with 11 bases spanning the gap. The same data also went into a second study, on T cells of mothers and their children.

The sequence came from a boy between 2 and 10 years old in good health. J is TRBJ2-3 and V is TRBV12-3 or TRBV12-4; D may match TRBD1 or TRBD2 (5 bases each). Sequencing was carried out using blood. The CDR3 is CASSLGDAPDTQYF. CDR3 in DNA: TGTGCCAGCAGTTTGGGGGACGCCCCAGATACGCAGTATTTT.